The 2 T cell receptor beta chains in this list originate from one sample, sequenced in a study of human T cells and chemical hapten exposure. Time point here: patch test 3, about 24 weeks after DPC sensitization. Treatment: therapeutic diphenylcyclopropenone sensitization with weekly scalp DPC. TCRdb independently ran MiXCR on the RACE reads; one entry per CDR3 protein. The sample shows 25,000 to 35,000 distinct CDR3 sequences, nearly 6% of them seen only once. Sequenced material: whole blood, taken in connection with sensitization to the hapten diphenylcyclopropenone (DPC). These receptor sequences come from a man aged 30-40 years with alopecia areata. Some clones in this sample may be carry-over from other donors' samples.

This clonotype was recorded at least ten times. The V and J genes are TRBV12-3 or TRBV12-4 and TRBJ1-6; D gene uncertain. The CDR3 totals 14 residues. V lost 6 bases and J lost 0, with 6 bases in between. The CDR3 is CASRHRSYNSPLHF. The DNA of the CDR3 is TGTGCCAGCAGACACCGCTCCTATAATTCACCCCTCCACTTT.

This clonotype has ten or more counts. The V call is TRBV3-1, the J call TRBJ1-2, with 8 nucleotides matching TRBD1. The junction had 4 bases not matched to a gene; V was cut back by 0 bases and J by 4 bases. This CDR3 is 15 amino acids long. In germline, CDR1 is LGHDT, CDR2 YNNKEL (reference sequence). Here the CDR3 reads CASSQDLTGGYGYTF. The CDR3 DNA reads TGTGCCAGCAGCCAAGATCTTACAGGGGGCTATGGCTACACCTTC.